Below, 3 T cell receptor beta chains from the same sample are listed, as sequenced in a study of neoadjuvant anti-PD-1 for oral cavity cancer. Profiling relied on immunoSEQ multiplex PCR, and the TCRdb table lists in-frame clones only, not all of them. The sample holds roughly 68,000 clones, 80% to 90% seen once. The time point is: after neoadjuvant nivolumab, at surgical resection. Source: PBMCs, taken after nivolumab (anti-PD-1) treatment. The receptors were gathered from a person between 35 and 79 years old with oral cavity squamous cell carcinoma.

CDR3 DNA: TGTGCCAGCAGCTTGGACCGGTCCTTCGATGAGCAGTTCTTC. It codes for CASSLDRSFDEQFF. The genes are TRBV7-9 and TRBJ2-1; D uncertain. The CDR3 consists of 14 residues. V was pared by 3 bases and J by 8 bases, with 14 bases between. Germline V gene data show CDR1 as SEHNR and CDR2 as FQNEAQ (reference sequence). The full variable domain, completed using reference TRBV7-9 and TRBJ2-1, is DTGVSQNPRHKITKRGQNVTFRCDPISEHNRLYWYRQTLGQGPEFLTYFQNEAQLEKSRLLSDRFSAERPKGSFSTLEIQRTEQGDSAMYLCASSLDRSFDEQFFGPGTRLTVL.

This chain joins TRBV30 and TRBJ1-5; maybe TRBD1 (5 bases). This CDR3 region has 13 residues. Germline V gives CDR1 GTSNPN, CDR2 SVGIG (reference sequence). V lost 1 base and J 5 bases, leaving 9 bases between the germline ends. DNA of the CDR3: TGTGCCTGGAGTGCCAGGGAGCATCAGCCCCAGCATTTT. It codes for CAWSAREHQPQHF.

V and J are TRBV18 and TRBJ2-3, with a tentative D call TRBD1 (5 bases). Deletions cut 2 bases from V and 2 bases from J, with 11 bases between. The CDR3 loop spans 15 amino acids. Germline V gene sequence: CDR1 KGHSH, CDR2 LQKENI. The CDR3 DNA sequence: TGTGCCAGCTCACCATTCGACAGCAACACAGATACGCAGTATTTT. Translated: CASSPFDSNTDTQYF.